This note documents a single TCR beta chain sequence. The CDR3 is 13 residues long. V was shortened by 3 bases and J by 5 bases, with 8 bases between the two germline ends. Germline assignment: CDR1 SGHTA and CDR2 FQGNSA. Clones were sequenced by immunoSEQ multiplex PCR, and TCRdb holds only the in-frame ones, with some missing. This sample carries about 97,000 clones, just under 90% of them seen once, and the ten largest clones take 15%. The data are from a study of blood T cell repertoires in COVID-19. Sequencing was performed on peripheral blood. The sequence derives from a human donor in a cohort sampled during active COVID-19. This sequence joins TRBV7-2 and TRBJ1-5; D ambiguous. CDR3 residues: CASSFVIDQPQHF. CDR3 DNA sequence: TGTGCCAGCAGCTTCGTAATCGATCAGCCCCAGCATTTT.